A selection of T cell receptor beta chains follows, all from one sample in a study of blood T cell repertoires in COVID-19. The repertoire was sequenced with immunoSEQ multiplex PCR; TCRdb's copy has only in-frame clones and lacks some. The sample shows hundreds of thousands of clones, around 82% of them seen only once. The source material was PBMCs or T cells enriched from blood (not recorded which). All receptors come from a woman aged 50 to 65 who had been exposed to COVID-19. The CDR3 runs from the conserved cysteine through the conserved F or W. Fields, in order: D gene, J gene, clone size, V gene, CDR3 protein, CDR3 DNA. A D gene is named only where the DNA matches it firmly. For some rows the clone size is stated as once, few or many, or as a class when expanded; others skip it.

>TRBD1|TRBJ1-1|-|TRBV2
CASSVKGQGRKAFF
TGTGCCAGCAGTGTAAAGGGACAGGGCCGGAAAGCTTTCTTT
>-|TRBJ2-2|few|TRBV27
CASSLWGGRELFF
TGTGCCAGCAGTTTATGGGGGGGCAGGGAGCTGTTTTTT
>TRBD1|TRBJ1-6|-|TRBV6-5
CASRGQAGGNSPLHF
TGTGCCAGCAGGGGACAGGCTGGGGGTAATTCACCCCTCCACTTT
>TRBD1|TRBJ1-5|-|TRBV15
CATSMGTGFNNQPQHF
TGTGCCACCAGCATGGGGACAGGGTTTAACAATCAGCCCCAGCATTTT
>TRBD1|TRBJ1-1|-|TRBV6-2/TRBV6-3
CASSTRQGAHTEAFF
TGTGCCAGCAGCACCAGACAGGGGGCTCACACTGAAGCTTTCTTT
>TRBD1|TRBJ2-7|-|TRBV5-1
CASSRGTGESYEQYF
TGCGCCAGCAGCCGGGGGACAGGGGAATCCTACGAGCAGTACTTC
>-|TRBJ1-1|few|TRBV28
CASSLNPAGQAFF
TGTGCCAGCAGTTTAAACCCCGCAGGGCAAGCTTTCTTT
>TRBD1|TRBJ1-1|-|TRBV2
CATRRGPPRLNTEAFF
TGTGCCACCCGTAGGGGGCCGCCGCGCTTGAACACTGAAGCTTTCTTT
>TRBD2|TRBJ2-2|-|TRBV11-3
CASSSSGAGGELFF
TGTGCCAGCAGCTCCAGCGGGGCGGGGGGGGAGCTGTTTTTT
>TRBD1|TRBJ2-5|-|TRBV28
CASSLTRTGQETQYF
TGTGCCAGCAGTCTCACCCGGACAGGACAAGAGACCCAGTACTTC
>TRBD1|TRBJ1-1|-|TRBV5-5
CASSLDATGARGTEAFF
TGTGCCAGCAGCTTGGACGCGACAGGGGCCCGGGGCACTGAAGCTTTCTTT
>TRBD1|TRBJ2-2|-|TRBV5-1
CASRSQGEKTGELFF
TGCGCCAGCAGGTCGCAGGGGGAAAAAACCGGGGAGCTGTTTTTT
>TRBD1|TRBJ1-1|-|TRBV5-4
CASSREGQGARAFF
TGTGCCAGCAGCCGGGAGGGACAGGGGGCAAGGGCTTTCTTT
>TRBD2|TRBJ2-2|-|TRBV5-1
CASSLFIGRDTGELFF
TGCGCCAGCAGCTTGTTTATAGGGAGGGACACCGGGGAGCTGTTTTTT
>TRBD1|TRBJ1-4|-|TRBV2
CASRRQGGNEKLFF
TGTGCCAGCAGGAGACAGGGGGGAAATGAAAAACTGTTTTTT
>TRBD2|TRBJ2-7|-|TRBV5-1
CASSLPSGGPYEQYF
TGCGCCAGCAGCTTGCCTAGCGGGGGCCCCTACGAGCAGTACTTC
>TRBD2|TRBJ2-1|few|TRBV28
CANSPGLAQGEQFF
TGTGCCAACTCACCTGGACTAGCCCAGGGGGAGCAGTTCTTC
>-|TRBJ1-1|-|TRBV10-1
CARMSCAFF
TGCGCCAGGATGAGCTGCGCTTTCTTT
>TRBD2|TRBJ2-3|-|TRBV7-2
CASSLVGTSGADTQYF
TGTGCCAGCAGCTTGGTTGGGACTAGCGGGGCAGATACGCAGTATTTT
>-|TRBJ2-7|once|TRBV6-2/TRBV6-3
CASSPDRSYEQYF
TGTGCCAGCAGTCCGGACAGATCCTACGAGCAGTACTTC
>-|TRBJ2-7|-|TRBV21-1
CASSIKRWDRDTYEQYF
TGTGCCAGCAGCATAAAAAGGTGGGACAGAGATACTTACGAGCAGTACTTC
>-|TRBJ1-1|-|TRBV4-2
CASSQEEGNTEAFF
TGTGCCAGCAGCCAAGAGGAGGGGAACACTGAAGCTTTCTTT
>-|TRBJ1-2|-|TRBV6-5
CASRTRGRSYGYTF
TGTGCCAGCAGGACCAGGGGAAGGAGCTATGGCTACACCTTC
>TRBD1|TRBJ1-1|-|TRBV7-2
CASKPTGTGAVNTEAFF
TGTGCCAGCAAACCCACCGGGACAGGGGCCGTGAACACTGAAGCTTTCTTT
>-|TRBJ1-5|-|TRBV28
CASKEGNQPQHF
TGTGCCAGCAAGGAGGGGAACCAGCCCCAGCATTTT
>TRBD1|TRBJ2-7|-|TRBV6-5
CASTTTGGQYF
TGTGCCAGCACCACGACAGGGGGCCAGTACTTC
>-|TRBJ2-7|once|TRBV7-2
CASTKGSGFSYEQYF
TGTGCCAGCACCAAAGGTAGCGGCTTTAGCTACGAGCAGTACTTC
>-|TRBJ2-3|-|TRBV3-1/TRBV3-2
CASSHLRDTQYF
TGTGCCAGCAGCCACTTGCGAGATACGCAGTATTTT
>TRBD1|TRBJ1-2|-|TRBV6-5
CANRQGDGYTF
TGTGCCAACCGACAGGGAGACGGCTACACCTTC
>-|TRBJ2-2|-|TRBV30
CAWSAGQNTGELFF
TGTGCCTGGAGTGCGGGACAGAACACCGGGGAGCTGTTTTTT
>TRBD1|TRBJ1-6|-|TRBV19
CASRPDRASSYNSPLHF
TGTGCCAGTAGACCGGACAGGGCGAGCTCCTATAATTCACCCCTCCACTTT
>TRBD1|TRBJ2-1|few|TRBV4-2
CASSPGTGDYNEQFF
TGTGCCAGCAGCCCCGGGACAGGGGACTACAATGAGCAGTTCTTC
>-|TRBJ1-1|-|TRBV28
CASSLEGTGGTEAFF
TGTGCCAGCAGTTTGGAAGGGACGGGGGGCACTGAAGCTTTCTTT
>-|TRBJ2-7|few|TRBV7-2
CASSLDRSYEQYF
TGTGCCAGCAGCTTAGACAGAAGCTACGAGCAGTACTTC
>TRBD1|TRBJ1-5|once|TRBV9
CASSVGTGDNQPQHF
TGTGCCAGCAGCGTGGGGACAGGTGATAATCAGCCCCAGCATTTT
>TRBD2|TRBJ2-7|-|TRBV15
CATSRVVGGDEQYF
TGTGCCACCAGCAGAGTTGTCGGGGGGGACGAGCAGTACTTC
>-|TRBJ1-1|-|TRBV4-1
CASSQDRRDTEAFF
TGCGCCAGCAGCCAAGATAGGAGGGACACTGAAGCTTTCTTT
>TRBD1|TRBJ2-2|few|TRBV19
CASSIAGRGHRPNTGELFF
TGTGCCAGTAGTATAGCAGGCAGGGGGCACCGCCCGAACACCGGGGAGCTGTTTTTT
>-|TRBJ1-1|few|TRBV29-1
CSAFPQKMNTEAFF
TGCAGCGCTTTCCCTCAGAAAATGAACACTGAAGCTTTCTTT
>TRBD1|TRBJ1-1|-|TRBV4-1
CASSLYPGTGSTEAFF
TGCGCCAGCAGCCTTTACCCCGGGACAGGGAGCACTGAAGCTTTCTTT
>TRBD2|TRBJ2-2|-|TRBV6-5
CASSYRGAGELFF
TGTGCCAGCAGTTACCGGGGGGCCGGGGAGCTGTTTTTT
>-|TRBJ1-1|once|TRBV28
CASTPGGTEAFF
TGTGCCAGCACTCCGGGAGGGACTGAAGCTTTCTTT
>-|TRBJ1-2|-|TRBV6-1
CASSEAPLRQANGYTF
TGTGCCAGCAGTGAAGCGCCGCTTCGGCAGGCTAATGGCTACACCTTC
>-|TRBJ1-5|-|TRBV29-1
CSVGQGFGQPQHF
TGCAGCGTTGGCCAGGGGTTTGGGCAGCCCCAGCATTTT
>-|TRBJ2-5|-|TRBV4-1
CASSQDRETQYF
TGCGCCAGCAGCCAAGATCGGGAGACCCAGTACTTC
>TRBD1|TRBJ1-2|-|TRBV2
CASSNDRGRRGGYGYTF
TGTGCCAGCAGTAACGACAGGGGGCGCAGGGGTGGGTATGGCTACACCTTC
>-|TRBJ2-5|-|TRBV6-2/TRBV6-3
CASSRGSTQYF
TGTGCCAGCAGCAGGGGATCGACCCAGTACTTC
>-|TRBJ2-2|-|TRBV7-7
CASSRDILGGELFF
TGTGCCAGCAGCCGAGACATTCTCGGTGGCGAGCTGTTTTTT
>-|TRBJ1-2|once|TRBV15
CATSRGATEYTF
TGTGCCACCAGCAGAGGAGCGACAGAATACACCTTC
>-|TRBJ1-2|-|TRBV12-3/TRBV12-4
CASSPEGDYGYTF
TGTGCCAGCAGCCCCGAGGGAGACTATGGCTACACCTTC
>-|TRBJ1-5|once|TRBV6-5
CASSYVPGGQPQHF
TGTGCCAGCAGTTACGTTCCGGGGGGTCAGCCCCAGCATTTT
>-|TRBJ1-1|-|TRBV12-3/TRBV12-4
CASAVGHEAFF
TGTGCCAGCGCGGTCGGCCACGAAGCTTTCTTT
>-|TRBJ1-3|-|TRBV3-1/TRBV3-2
CASSQVGGASGNTIYF
TGTGCCAGCAGCCAAGTCGGGGGGGCCTCTGGAAACACCATATATTTT
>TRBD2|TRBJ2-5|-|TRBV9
CASSLGTSEAETQYF
TGTGCCAGCAGCCTCGGGACTAGCGAAGCGGAGACCCAGTACTTC